The subject of this entry is one T cell receptor (beta chain). Germline V gene data show CDR1 as SGHRS and CDR2 as YFSETQ. The CDR3 runs to 15 residues. V gave up 0 bases and J gave up 5 bases; unmatched junction bases: 8. Per the study methods: Researchers report that nucleated cell counts were estimated from reference gene primer amplification. Method: immunoSEQ multiplex PCR; TCRdb's copy keeps in-frame clones and lacks some. The D gene and trimming were derived from the DNA, and the V and J assignments and clone size from that table. The sample contains about 360,000 clones, roughly 87% of which appear only once. The sample is drawn from a study of blood T cell repertoires in COVID-19. Study in general: Sources were T cells, B-cell-depleted T cells, or PBMCs; the material itself was cDNA or gDNA.

Individuals drawn from approximately 26 US areas were about 18 to 100 years old. Researchers sorted participants into cohorts using their self-reported clinical history. The sequence derives from a woman aged 40 to 50 with acute COVID-19. The genes are TRBV5-1 and TRBJ2-7; TRBD1 agrees at 7 bases. The specimen sequenced was PBMCs or T cells enriched from blood (not recorded which). CDR3 coding DNA: TGCGCCAGCAGCTTGGTCGGCGACAGGGTTCACGAGCAGTACTTC. This translates into CASSLVGDRVHEQYF.